This TCR beta chain stems from a study of OX40 agonist ivuxolimab in advanced cancers. Whole-study context: As their treatment, patients were administered ivuxolimab, an agonistic anti-OX40 (CD134) antibody. All patients had ivuxolimab intravenously every 2 weeks at 0.01 to 10 mg/kg. Broader study findings: Both CD4+ and CD8+ T cell populations in blood had undergone clonal expansion by week 6 at 0.1 to 3.0 mg/kg.

For this clone: Its antigen is still unknown.

Assay used: immunoSEQ multiplex PCR; TCRdb lists only in-frame clones, some missing. The sample includes 40,000 or so clones, around 89% of them seen just once. V was trimmed by 3 bases and J by 7 bases, leaving 13 bases between them. This CDR3 is 13 amino acids long. Germline CDR1 is MNHNS and CDR2 is SASEGT. The TCR originated in an adult with an advanced solid tumor such as melanoma, head and neck, liver or kidney cancer. The sequenced sample was CD4+ or CD8+ T cells sorted from blood, obtained in a trial of the OX40 agonist ivuxolimab. J is TRBJ2-7 and V is TRBV6-1; D may be TRBD1 (5 bases). This CDR3 is CASSEAGKGEQYF. The CDR3 DNA reads TGTGCCAGCAGTGAGGCAGGGAAGGGAGAGCAGTACTTC.